The entry that follows covers one TCR beta chain sequence. Germline CDR1 LNHNV, CDR2 YYDKDF (reference sequence). V gave up 1 base and J gave up 6 bases, with 10 bases separating them. The CDR3 consists of 14 residues. These data come from a study of blood T cells in healthy people across ages. RNA extraction gave at least 5 micrograms of total RNA per sample. A sample-barcoded 5' primer and a J-beta primer mix were used in a second PCR of roughly 7 to 12 cycles. CDR3-containing paired-end reads numbering at least 2.5 million came from each sample. Using its own MiXCR run on the 5' RACE reads, TCRdb lists one record per CDR3 protein. The data show 890,000 or so distinct CDR3 sequences, 62% seen once.

The receptor was derived from a man aged 25 to 40 in good health. This sequence joins TRBV15 and TRBJ1-5, with a possible D match to TRBD1 (5 bases). Input material: blood. CDR3 in amino acids: CATSRVEGSQPQHF. For the CDR3, the DNA is TGTGCCACCAGCAGAGTGGAGGGGTCTCAGCCCCAGCATTTT.